The TCR beta chain under discussion was sequenced for a study of regulatory T cells in long-lasting Graves disease. General study results and limits: Persistent Graves' patients had lower TCR diversity than newly diagnosed ones.

The CDR3 length is 14 residues. Germline V gives CDR1 DFQATT, CDR2 SNEGSKA (reference sequence). V gave up 3 bases and J gave up 7 bases; unmatched junction bases: 10. This sample's time point: newly diagnosed GD, antithyroid drugs for less than 3 months. Extracted PBMC RNA gave rise to the TCR library. Through Arm-PCR of CDR3 regions and iRepertoire HTBI primers, TCR beta libraries were built. TCRdb redid the calling of the multiplex PCR reads with MiXCR, one entry per CDR3 protein. The data contain hundreds of thousands of distinct CDR3 sequences, about 12% of them singletons. In the case of this clonotype: The antigen is unknown.

The data also belong to a second study, concerning T cells in Graves' hyperthyroidism and ophthalmopathy.

The sequence came from a woman in her twenties or thirties with Graves disease. V is TRBV20-1 and J is TRBJ2-3; TRBD2 aligns across 7 bases. The input for sequencing was peripheral blood mononuclear cells (PBMCs), taken at new diagnosis, from a patient treated with antithyroid drugs. The CDR3 nucleotides are TGCAGTGCTAGTGTCGGCGGGAGTGGAAATACGCAGTATTTT. Amino acids: CSASVGGSGNTQYF.